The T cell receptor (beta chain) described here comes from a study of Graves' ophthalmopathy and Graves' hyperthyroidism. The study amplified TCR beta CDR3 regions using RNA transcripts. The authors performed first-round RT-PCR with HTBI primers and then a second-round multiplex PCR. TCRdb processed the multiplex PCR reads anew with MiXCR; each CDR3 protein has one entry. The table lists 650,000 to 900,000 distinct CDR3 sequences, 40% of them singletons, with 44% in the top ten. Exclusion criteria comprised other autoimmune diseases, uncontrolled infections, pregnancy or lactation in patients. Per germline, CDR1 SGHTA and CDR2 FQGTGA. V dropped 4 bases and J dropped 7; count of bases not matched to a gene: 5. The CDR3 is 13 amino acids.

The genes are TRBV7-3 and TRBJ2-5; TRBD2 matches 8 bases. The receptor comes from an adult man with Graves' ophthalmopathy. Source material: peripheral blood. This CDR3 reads CASSSTSGGTQYF. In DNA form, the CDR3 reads TGTGCCAGCAGCTCCACTAGCGGAGGGACCCAGTACTTC. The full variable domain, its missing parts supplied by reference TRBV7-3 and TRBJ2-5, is GAGVSQTPSNKVTEKGKYVELRCDPISGHTALYWYRQSLGQGPEFLIYFQGTGAADDSGLPNDRFFAVRPEGSVSTLKIQRTERGDSAVYLCASSSTSGGTQYFGPGTRLLVL.